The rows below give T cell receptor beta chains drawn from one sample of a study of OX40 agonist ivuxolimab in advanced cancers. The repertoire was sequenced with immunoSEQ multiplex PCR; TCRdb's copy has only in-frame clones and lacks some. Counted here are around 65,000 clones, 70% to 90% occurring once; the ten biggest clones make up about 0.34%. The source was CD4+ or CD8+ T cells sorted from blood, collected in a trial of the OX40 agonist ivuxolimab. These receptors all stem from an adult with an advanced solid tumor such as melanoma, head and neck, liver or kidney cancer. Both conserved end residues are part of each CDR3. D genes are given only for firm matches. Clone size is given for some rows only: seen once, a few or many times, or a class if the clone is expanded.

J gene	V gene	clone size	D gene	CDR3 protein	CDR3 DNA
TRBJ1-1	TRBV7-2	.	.	CASSFFTEAFF	TGTGCCAGCAGCTTTTTTACTGAAGCTTTCTTT
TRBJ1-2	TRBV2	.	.	CASSAAGIYGYTF	TGTGCCAGCAGTGCCGCGGGGATCTATGGCTACACCTTC
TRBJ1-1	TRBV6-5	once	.	CASSYQGMDTEAFF	TGTGCCAGCAGTTACCAAGGGATGGACACTGAAGCTTTCTTT
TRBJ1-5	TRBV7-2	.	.	CASAEGGLSQPQHF	TGTGCCAGCGCCGAAGGGGGGTTAAGCCAGCCCCAGCATTTT
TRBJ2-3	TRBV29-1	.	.	CSVESHTDTQYF	TGCAGCGTTGAAAGCCACACAGATACGCAGTATTTT
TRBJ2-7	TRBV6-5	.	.	CASSPVVFYEQYF	TGTGCCAGCAGCCCTGTGGTATTCTACGAGCAGTACTTC
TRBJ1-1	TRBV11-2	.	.	CASSIPNTEAFF	TGTGCCAGCAGCATCCCGAACACTGAAGCTTTCTTT
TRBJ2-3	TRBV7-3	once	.	CASSRNGRSGGVLADTQYF	TGTGCCAGCAGCCGAAATGGTCGAAGCGGAGGGGTCCTGGCAGATACGCAGTATTTT
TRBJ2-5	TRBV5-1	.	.	CASSLGPQGAGETQYF	TGCGCCAGCAGCTTGGGGCCTCAGGGTGCCGGAGAGACCCAGTACTTC
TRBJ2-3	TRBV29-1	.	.	CSVGPTRNTDTQYF	TGCAGCGTTGGCCCCACAAGAAACACAGATACGCAGTATTTT
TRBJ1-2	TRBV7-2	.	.	CASSPGGLYGYTF	TGTGCCAGCAGCCCCGGGGGCCTCTATGGCTACACCTTC
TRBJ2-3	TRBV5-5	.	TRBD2	CASSLASGGVDTQYF	TGTGCCAGCAGCTTGGCTAGCGGGGGGGTAGATACGCAGTATTTT
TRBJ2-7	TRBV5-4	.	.	CASSPYRDTYEQYF	TGTGCCAGCAGTCCGTACAGGGATACCTACGAGCAGTACTTC
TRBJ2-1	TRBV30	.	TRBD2	CAWSRLAGGREQFF	TGTGCCTGGAGTCGACTAGCGGGGGGACGCGAGCAGTTCTTC
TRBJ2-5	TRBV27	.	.	CASMGRASQETQYF	TGTGCCAGCATGGGCAGGGCGAGCCAAGAGACCCAGTACTTC
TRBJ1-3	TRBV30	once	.	CAWSVGTTGNTIYF	TGTGCCTGGAGTGTAGGGACTACTGGAAACACCATATATTTT
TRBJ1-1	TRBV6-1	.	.	CASRRETNTEAFF	TGTGCCAGCAGAAGGGAAACGAACACTGAAGCTTTCTTT
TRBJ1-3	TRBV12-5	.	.	CASGLEARSGNTIYF	TGTGCTAGTGGTTTAGAGGCCCGCTCTGGAAACACCATATATTTT
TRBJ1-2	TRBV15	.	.	CATSRDGGRGDYGYTF	TGTGCCACCAGCAGAGATGGAGGGCGGGGTGACTATGGCTACACCTTC
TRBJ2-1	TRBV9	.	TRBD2	CASSVAGTSVHEQFF	TGTGCCAGCAGCGTAGCCGGGACTAGCGTCCATGAGCAGTTCTTC
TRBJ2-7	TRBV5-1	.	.	CASSPDTSYEQYF	TGCGCCAGCAGCCCGGACACTTCCTACGAGCAGTACTTC
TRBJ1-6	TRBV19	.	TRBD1	CASSQTGSSYNSPLHF	TGTGCCAGTAGTCAGACAGGGAGCTCCTATAATTCACCCCTCCACTTT
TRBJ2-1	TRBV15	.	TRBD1	CATKGDRVLGEQFF	TGTGCCACGAAGGGGGACAGGGTCTTAGGTGAGCAGTTCTTC
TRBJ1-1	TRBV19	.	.	CASQVAGGGTEAFF	TGTGCCTCGCAGGTCGCGGGGGGGGGAACTGAAGCTTTCTTT
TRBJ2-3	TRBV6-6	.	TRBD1	CASRGNRGAPDTQYF	TGTGCCAGCAGGGGAAACAGGGGCGCCCCAGATACGCAGTATTTT
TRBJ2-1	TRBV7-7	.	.	CASSFSGNNEQFF	TGTGCCAGCAGCTTCTCGGGGAACAATGAGCAGTTCTTC
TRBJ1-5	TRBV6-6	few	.	CASRRDFDSNQPQHF	TGTGCCAGCCGCCGGGACTTTGATAGCAATCAGCCCCAGCATTTT
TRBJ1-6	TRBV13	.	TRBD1	CASSPGRRTGDSPLHF	TGTGCCAGCAGCCCGGGCAGAAGGACAGGGGATTCACCCCTCCACTTT
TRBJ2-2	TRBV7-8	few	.	CASSLAGGTNTGELFF	TGTGCCAGCAGCCTGGCCGGGGGGACAAACACCGGGGAGCTGTTTTTT
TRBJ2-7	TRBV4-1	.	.	CASSAPTSSYEQYF	TGCGCCAGCAGCGCCCCTACGAGCTCCTACGAGCAGTACTTC
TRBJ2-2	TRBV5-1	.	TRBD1	CASSPGTGTGELFF	TGCGCCAGCAGCCCCGGGACAGGGACCGGGGAGCTGTTTTTT
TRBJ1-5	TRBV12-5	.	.	CASGPPRGSSNQPQHF	TGTGCTAGTGGTCCGCCAAGGGGGAGCAGCAATCAGCCCCAGCATTTT
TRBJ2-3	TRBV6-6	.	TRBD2	CASKTSGVTDTQYF	TGTGCCAGCAAAACTAGCGGGGTCACAGATACGCAGTATTTT
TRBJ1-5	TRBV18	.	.	CASSPQSNQPQHF	TGTGCCAGCTCACCGCAGAGCAATCAGCCCCAGCATTTT
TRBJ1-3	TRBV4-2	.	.	CASSLGRGDSGNTIYF	TGTGCCAGCAGCTTGGGGCGGGGCGACTCTGGAAACACCATATATTTT
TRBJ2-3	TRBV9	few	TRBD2	CASSPLAGGLDTQYF	TGTGCCAGCAGCCCTCTAGCGGGGGGCTTAGATACGCAGTATTTT
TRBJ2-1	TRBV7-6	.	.	CASRSDSGLWNRNEQFF	TGTGCCAGCAGGAGTGATTCGGGACTCTGGAACCGCAATGAGCAGTTCTTC
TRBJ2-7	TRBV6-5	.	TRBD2	CASSYSTAGGRDEQYF	TGTGCCAGCAGTTACTCGACGGCGGGGGGGCGCGACGAGCAGTACTTC
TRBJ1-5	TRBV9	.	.	CASSVDPDLDQPQHF	TGTGCCAGCAGCGTAGACCCGGACTTAGATCAGCCCCAGCATTTT
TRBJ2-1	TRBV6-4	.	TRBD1	CASSVEGTGGEQFF	TGTGCCAGCAGTGTGGAGGGGACAGGGGGTGAGCAGTTCTTC